This T cell receptor (beta chain) was captured by sequencing in a study of lymphopenia after photon versus proton radiotherapy. Germline assignment: CDR1 SEHNR and CDR2 FQNEAQ (reference sequence). V gave up 3 bases and J gave up 10 bases, with 13 bases separating them. The CDR3 length is 14 residues. Here immunoSEQ multiplex PCR was the method, and the copy in TCRdb shows in-frame clones only, minus some. The sample lists 65,000 to 75,000 clones; around 86% were seen once. This sequence joins TRBV7-9 and TRBJ1-6; D might be TRBD1 (6 bases). The receptor was derived from a man older than 75 with esophageal cancer. Specimen: peripheral blood, collected from a patient treated with proton-based radiotherapy. The CDR3 nucleotides are TGTGCCAGCAGCTTGATACAGGGAGTATCACCCCTCCACTTT. Amino acid sequence: CASSLIQGVSPLHF. The full variable domain, in which reference TRBV7-9 and TRBJ1-6 provide the parts outside the CDR3, is DTGVSQNPRHKITKRGQNVTFRCDPISEHNRLYWYRQTLGQGPEFLTYFQNEAQLEKSRLLSDRFSAERPKGSFSTLEIQRTEQGDSAMYLCASSLIQGVSPLHFGNGTRLTVT.